This TCR beta chain was observed in a study of blood T cell repertoires in COVID-19 (TCRdb year 2020). With regard to the full study: The collaborator samples originated in the United States, Italy and Spain and spanned the acute and convalescent phases of COVID-19. The material from the prospective study consisted of cDNA or gDNA derived from T cells, B-cell-depleted T cells, or PBMCs. Samples were obtained from the ongoing ImmuneRACE study (first 160 participants) and from 1,000 to 1,500 subjects provided by 6 global collaborators. A freely available public database, intended as a resource for researchers studying the immune response to SARS-CoV-2, is where the repertoires were released. The sample metadata nearly always contained a de-identified subject ID, COVID-19 status, age in years and sex. Where available, HLA class I and class II types were taken from metadata supplied by the sample provider and were not determined by assay-based typing. Subjects who had been exposed to COVID-19, were actively infected with it, or had recovered from it provided the deeply sampled blood TCRbeta repertoires that made up the dataset.

Study-wide conclusions, independent of this receptor: The quantity of clinical and demographic metadata differed by source and by participant and was supplied without curation.

On this clone itself: The antigen it recognizes is unknown. Qualities for individual bases were not recorded, and no much larger clone is one base off.

TCRbeta CDR3 regions were amplified from genomic DNA using the immunoSEQ Assay, a bias-controlled multiplex PCR. For the original study's pipeline: Nucleated cell counts per sample were estimated from amplification of reference gene primers within the assay. Sequence reads were collapsed and filtered to measure the absolute abundance of every unique TCRbeta CDR3 rearrangement. For each sample, productive Simpson clonality was calculated by taking the square root of Simpson's diversity index across productive rearrangements. The source is immuneACCESS, and TCRdb retained only in-frame sequences with V and J called. Part of the clones is not carried over; for the studies checked, unresolved V genes explain less than half of this, and the remainder is unexplained. V and J calls plus clone size are reproduced from that table; the DNA served to infer D and trimming. For this sample there are some 150,000 clones; about nine tenths appear just once. Of the sample, approximately 9.9% is held by the ten largest clones.

Collaborating institutions collected whole blood in K2EDTA tubes following their own protocols. Collaborator samples were shipped for TCRbeta analysis as frozen whole blood, isolated PBMCs, or DNA extracted from either sample type. The germline V gene (reference sequence) provides CDR1 LNHDA and CDR2 SQIVND. V lost 3 bases and J lost 3 bases, and the count of bases not matched to a germline gene is 8. The CDR3 holds 15 amino acids from the cysteine to the phenylalanine. The entry retains the CDR3 DNA only, 45 bases that are in frame from base 1. Sequencing was done on a sample of peripheral blood. This sequence uses TRBV19 and TRBJ2-7, with 7 middle bases fitting TRBD1. The TCR comes from a woman older than 75 with acute or convalescent COVID-19. The CDR3: CASSMGAGGNYEQYF. The sequence in DNA is TGTGCCAGTAGTATGGGGGCAGGGGGTAACTACGAGCAGTACTTC.